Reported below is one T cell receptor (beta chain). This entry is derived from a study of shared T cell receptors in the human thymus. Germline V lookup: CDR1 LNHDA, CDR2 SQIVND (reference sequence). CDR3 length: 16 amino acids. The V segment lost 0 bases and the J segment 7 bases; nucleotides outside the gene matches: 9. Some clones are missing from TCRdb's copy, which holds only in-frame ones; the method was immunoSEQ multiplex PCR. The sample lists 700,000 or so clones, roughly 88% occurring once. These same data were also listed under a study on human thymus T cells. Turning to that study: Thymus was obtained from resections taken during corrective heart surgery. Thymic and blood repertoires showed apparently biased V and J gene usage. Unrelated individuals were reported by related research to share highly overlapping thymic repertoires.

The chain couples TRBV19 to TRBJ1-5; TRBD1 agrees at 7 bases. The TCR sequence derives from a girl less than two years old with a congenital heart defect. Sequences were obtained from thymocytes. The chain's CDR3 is CASSIDQGVWGQPQHF. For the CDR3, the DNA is TGTGCCAGTAGTATAGATCAGGGGGTTTGGGGACAGCCCCAGCATTTT.